Presented here are 5 T cell receptor beta chains from one specimen sequenced in a study of cytomegalovirus exposure and HLA in healthy donors. Some clones are missing from TCRdb's copy, which holds only in-frame ones; the method was immunoSEQ multiplex PCR. The sample has 200,000 or so clones; 84% are singletons. The sequenced material came from PBMCs. These receptor sequences come from a woman aged 25 to 45 in good health and CMV-seropositive.

This chain connects TRBV19 to TRBJ2-6, with D maybe TRBD1 (6 bases). This CDR3 region has 20 residues. CDR1 is LNHDA, CDR2 SQIVND, per germline (reference sequence). Trimming stripped 4 bases from V and 5 bases from J, with 27 bases between. The CDR3 loop is CASSTESGTITFRRANVLTF. CDR3 nucleotide sequence: TGTGCCAGTAGTACGGAATCCGGGACAATTACGTTTCGTCGGGCCAACGTCCTGACTTTC.

The genes are TRBV5-1 and TRBJ2-7; D might be TRBD2 (5 bases). Germline V CDR1 and CDR2: SGHRS, YFSETQ. With 0 bases removed from V and 3 bases from J, the gap between germline ends came to 13 bases. The CDR3 runs 15 residues. CDR3 bases: TGCGCCAGCAGCTTGGCCGAGGGTGTGGGCTACGAGCAGTACTTC. Residues: CASSLAEGVGYEQYF. The full variable domain, in which reference TRBV5-1 and TRBJ2-7 provide the parts outside the CDR3, is KAGVTQTPRYLIKTRGQQVTLSCSPISGHRSVSWYQQTPGQGLQFLFEYFSETQRNKGNFPGRFSGRQFSNSRSEMNVSTLELGDSALYLCASSLAEGVGYEQYFGPGTRLTVT.

The V and J genes are TRBV29-1 and TRBJ1-1; TRBD1 agrees at 8 bases. V shed 7 bases and J 8 bases; nucleotides not matched to a gene: 6. The V gene's germline CDR1 is SQVTM and CDR2 ANQGSEA. This CDR3 spans 11 amino acids. The CDR3 region is CSGSRGQEAFF. The CDR3 bases are TGCAGCGGCTCCAGGGGGCAGGAAGCTTTCTTT.

V gene TRBV30 combines with J gene TRBJ2-1, with 8 positions matching TRBD2. The V gene end was trimmed by 4 bases and the J gene end by 4 bases; junction bases not matched to a gene: 6. The CDR3 totals 14 residues. Per germline, CDR1 GTSNPN and CDR2 SVGIG (reference sequence). CDR3 nucleotide sequence: TGTGCCTGGATGCGGGGGGAAATTTACAATGAGCAGTTCTTC. Translating gives CAWMRGEIYNEQFF.

The chain combines TRBV2 with TRBJ1-5; D perhaps matches TRBD1 (5 bases). The CDR3 has 13 residues. The germline V and J ends were trimmed by 6 bases and 7 bases, with 13 bases remaining between them. Germline V gene sequence: CDR1 SNHLY, CDR2 FYNNEI. CDR3 nucleotides: TGTGCCAGCAGGGGGCTCCCGGGCCAGCCCCAGCATTTT. It specifies CASRGLPGQPQHF.